The T cell receptor (beta chain) under discussion was sequenced for a study of shared T cell receptors in the human thymus. Per germline, CDR1 SGHVS and CDR2 FNYEAQ. The CDR3 contains 14 residues. Trimming removed 1 base from V and 7 bases from J, with 8 bases in between. Only in-frame clones appear in the TCRdb table, and some are missing; sequencing was by immunoSEQ multiplex PCR. The sample holds 700,000 or so clones, 80% to 90% seen once. Separately, the same data were catalogued under a study of human thymus T cells.

The source of this sequence is a girl less than two years old with a congenital heart defect. The rearrangement uses TRBV7-6 and TRBJ1-6; D is possibly TRBD1 (5 bases). Source material: thymocytes. CDR3 coding DNA: TGTGCCAGCAGCTTAGTTCCAGGGAATTCACCCCTCCACTTT. It is translated as CASSLVPGNSPLHF.